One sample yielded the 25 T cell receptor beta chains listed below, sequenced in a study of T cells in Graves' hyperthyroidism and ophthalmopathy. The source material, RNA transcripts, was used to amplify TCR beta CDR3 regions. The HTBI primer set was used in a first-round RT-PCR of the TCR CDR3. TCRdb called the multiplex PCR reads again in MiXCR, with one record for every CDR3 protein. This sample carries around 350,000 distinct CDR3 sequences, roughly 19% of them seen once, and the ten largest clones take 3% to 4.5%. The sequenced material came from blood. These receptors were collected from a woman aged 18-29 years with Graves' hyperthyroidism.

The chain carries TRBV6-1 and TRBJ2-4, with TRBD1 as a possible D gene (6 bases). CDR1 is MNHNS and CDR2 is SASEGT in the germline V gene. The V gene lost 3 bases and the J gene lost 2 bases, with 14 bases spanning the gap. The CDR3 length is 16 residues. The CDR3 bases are TGTGCCAGCAGTGAGGCGGCTGGGACACCCAAAAACATTCAGTACTTC. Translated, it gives CASSEAAGTPKNIQYF.

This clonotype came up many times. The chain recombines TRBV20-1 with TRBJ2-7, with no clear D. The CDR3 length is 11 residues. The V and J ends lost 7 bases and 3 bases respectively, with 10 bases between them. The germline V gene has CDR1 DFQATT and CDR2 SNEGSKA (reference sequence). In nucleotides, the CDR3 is TGCAGTGGCGTCACCAACTACGAGCAGTACTTC. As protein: CSGVTNYEQYF.

The CDR3: CASQRDTYEQYF. DNA for the CDR3: TGTGCCAGCCAAAGGGATACCTACGAGCAGTACTTC. The gene calls are TRBV3-1 and TRBJ2-7; D remains ambiguous. This CDR3 has 12 amino acids. Per germline, CDR1 LGHDT and CDR2 YNNKEL (reference sequence). Trimming took off 8 bases at V and 2 bases at J, with 10 bases between the two ends.

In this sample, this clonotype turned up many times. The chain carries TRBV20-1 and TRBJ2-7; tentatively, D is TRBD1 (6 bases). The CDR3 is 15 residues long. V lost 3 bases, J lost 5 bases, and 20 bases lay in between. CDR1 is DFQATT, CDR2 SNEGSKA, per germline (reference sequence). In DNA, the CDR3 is TGCAGTGCTAGCCGCCCGGACAGCCCACCCCACGAGCAGTACTTC. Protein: CSASRPDSPPHEQYF.

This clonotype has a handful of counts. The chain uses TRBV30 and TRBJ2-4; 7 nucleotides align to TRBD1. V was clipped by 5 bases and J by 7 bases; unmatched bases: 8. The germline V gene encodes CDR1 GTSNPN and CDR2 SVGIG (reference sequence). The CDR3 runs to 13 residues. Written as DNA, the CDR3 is TGTGCCTGGGCGCCGGGACAGTTGAACATTCAGTACTTC. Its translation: CAWAPGQLNIQYF.

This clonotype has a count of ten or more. CDR3 protein: CASSPRRGRAGNQPQHF. The CDR3 DNA reads TGTGCCAGCAGTCCTCGTCGGGGTAGGGCCGGGAATCAGCCCCAGCATTTT. The chain combines TRBV28 with TRBJ1-5; D ambiguous. CDR1 is MDHEN and CDR2 is SYDVKM in the germline V gene. V was cut by 5 bases and J by 4 bases, with 21 bases left in between. This CDR3 region has 17 residues.

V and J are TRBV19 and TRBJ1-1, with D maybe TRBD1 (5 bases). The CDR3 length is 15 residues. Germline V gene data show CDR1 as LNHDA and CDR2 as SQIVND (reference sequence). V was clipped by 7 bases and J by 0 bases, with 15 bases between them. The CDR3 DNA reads TGTGCCAGTATTAGTCTGGGGCTCCTGAACACTGAAGCTTTCTTT. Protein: CASISLGLLNTEAFF.

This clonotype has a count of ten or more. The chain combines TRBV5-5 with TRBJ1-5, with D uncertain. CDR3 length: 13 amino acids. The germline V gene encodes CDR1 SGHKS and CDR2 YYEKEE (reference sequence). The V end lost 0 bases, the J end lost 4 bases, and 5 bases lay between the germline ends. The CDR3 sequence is CASSLVFNQPQHF. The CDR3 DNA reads TGTGCCAGCAGCTTGGTGTTTAATCAGCCCCAGCATTTT.

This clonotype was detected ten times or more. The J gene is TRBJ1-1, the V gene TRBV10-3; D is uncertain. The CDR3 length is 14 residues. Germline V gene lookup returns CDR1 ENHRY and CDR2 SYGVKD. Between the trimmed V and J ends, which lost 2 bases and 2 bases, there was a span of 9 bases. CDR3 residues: CAISEGWLNTEAFF. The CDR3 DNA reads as TGTGCCATCAGTGAGGGGTGGTTAAACACTGAAGCTTTCTTT.

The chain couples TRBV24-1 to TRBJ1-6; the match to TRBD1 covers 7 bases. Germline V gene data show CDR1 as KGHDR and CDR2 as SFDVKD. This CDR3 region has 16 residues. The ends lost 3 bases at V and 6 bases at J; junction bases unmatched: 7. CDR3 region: CATSDTRQGLNSPLHF. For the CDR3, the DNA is TGTGCCACCAGTGATACTCGACAGGGTCTTAATTCACCCCTCCACTTT.

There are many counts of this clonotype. CDR3 DNA: TGTGCCAGCACCAAGGACAGGGATGAAGCTTTCTTT. It specifies CASTKDRDEAFF. The chain uses TRBV28 and TRBJ1-1, with 8 positions matching TRBD1. Germline CDR1 is MDHEN and CDR2 is SYDVKM. Trimming removed 7 bases from V and 7 bases from J; junction bases left unmatched: 5. This CDR3 is built from 12 residues. The entire variable domain, with the rest obtained from reference TRBV28 and TRBJ1-1, is as follows: DVKVTQSSRYLVKRTGEKVFLECVQDMDHENMFWYRQDPGLGLRLIYFSYDVKMKEKGDIPEGYSVSREKKERFSLILESASTNQTSMYLCASTKDRDEAFFGQGTRLTVV.

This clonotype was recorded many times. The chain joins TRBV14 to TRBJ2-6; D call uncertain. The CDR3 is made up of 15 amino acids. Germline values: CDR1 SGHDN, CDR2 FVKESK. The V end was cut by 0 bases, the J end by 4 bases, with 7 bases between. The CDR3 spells CASSQDWVGANVLTF. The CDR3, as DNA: TGTGCCAGCAGCCAAGATTGGGTGGGGGCCAACGTCCTGACTTTC.

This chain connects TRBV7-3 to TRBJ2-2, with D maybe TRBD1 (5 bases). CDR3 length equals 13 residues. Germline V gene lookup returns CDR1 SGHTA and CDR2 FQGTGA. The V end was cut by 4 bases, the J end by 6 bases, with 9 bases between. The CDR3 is CASSSRGAGELFF. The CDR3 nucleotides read TGTGCCAGCAGCTCAAGGGGCGCCGGGGAGCTGTTTTTT. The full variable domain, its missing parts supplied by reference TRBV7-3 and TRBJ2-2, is GAGVSQTPSNKVTEKGKYVELRCDPISGHTALYWYRQSLGQGPEFLIYFQGTGAADDSGLPNDRFFAVRPEGSVSTLKIQRTERGDSAVYLCASSSRGAGELFFGEGSRLTVL.

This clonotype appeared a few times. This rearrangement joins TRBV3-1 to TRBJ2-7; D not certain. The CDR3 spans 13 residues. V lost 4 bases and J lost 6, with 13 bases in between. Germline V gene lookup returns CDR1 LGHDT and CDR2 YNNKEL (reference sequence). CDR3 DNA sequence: TGTGCCAGCAGCCTCCGTTTAAATCCCGAGCAGTACTTC. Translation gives CASSLRLNPEQYF.

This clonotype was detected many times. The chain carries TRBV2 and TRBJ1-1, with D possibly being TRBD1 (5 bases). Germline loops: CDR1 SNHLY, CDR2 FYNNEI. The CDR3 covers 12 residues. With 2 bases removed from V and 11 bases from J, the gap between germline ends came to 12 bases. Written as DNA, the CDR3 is TGTGCCAGCAGTGAAATAGGGGACGAGGCTTTCTTT. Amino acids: CASSEIGDEAFF.

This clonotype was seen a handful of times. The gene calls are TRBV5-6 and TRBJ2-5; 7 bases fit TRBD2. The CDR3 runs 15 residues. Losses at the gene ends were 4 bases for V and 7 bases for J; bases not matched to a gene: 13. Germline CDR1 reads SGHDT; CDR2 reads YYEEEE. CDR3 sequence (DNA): TGTGCCAGCAGCACCGTTTGGGGAGGGGCAGGGACCCAGTACTTC. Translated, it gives CASSTVWGGAGTQYF.

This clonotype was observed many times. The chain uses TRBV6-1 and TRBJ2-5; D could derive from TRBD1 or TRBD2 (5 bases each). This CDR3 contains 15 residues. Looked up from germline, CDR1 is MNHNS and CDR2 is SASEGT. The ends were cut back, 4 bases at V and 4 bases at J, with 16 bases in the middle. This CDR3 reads CASSGQRGVRETQYF. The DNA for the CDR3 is TGTGCCAGCAGTGGGCAACGAGGGGTTCGAGAGACCCAGTACTTC.

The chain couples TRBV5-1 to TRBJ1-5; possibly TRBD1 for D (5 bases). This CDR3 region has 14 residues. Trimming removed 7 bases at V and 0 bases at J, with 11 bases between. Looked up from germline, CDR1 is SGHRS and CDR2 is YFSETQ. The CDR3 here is CASGPGNSNQPQHF. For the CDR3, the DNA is TGCGCCAGCGGCCCAGGGAATAGCAATCAGCCCCAGCATTTT.

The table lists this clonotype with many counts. CDR3 in amino acids: CASSPLGEKTQYF. The CDR3 DNA sequence: TGTGCCAGCAGCCCCCTGGGTGAGAAAACCCAGTACTTC. J is TRBJ2-5 and V is TRBV12-3 or TRBV12-4, with no clear D. The ends were cut back, 6 bases at V and 8 bases at J, with 16 bases in the middle. CDR3 length equals 13 residues.

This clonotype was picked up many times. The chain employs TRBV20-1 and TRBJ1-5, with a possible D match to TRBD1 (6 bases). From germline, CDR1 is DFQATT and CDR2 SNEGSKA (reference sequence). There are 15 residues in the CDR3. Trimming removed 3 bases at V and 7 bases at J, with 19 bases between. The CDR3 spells CSASSYRDTLQPQHF. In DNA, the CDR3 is TGCAGTGCTAGCAGCTACCGGGACACCCTCCAGCCCCAGCATTTT.

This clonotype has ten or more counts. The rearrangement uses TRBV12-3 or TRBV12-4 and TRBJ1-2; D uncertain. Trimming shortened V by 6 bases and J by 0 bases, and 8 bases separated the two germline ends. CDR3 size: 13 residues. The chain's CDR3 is CASSHSTNYGYTF. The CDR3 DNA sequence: TGTGCCAGCAGCCACAGCACTAACTATGGCTACACCTTC.

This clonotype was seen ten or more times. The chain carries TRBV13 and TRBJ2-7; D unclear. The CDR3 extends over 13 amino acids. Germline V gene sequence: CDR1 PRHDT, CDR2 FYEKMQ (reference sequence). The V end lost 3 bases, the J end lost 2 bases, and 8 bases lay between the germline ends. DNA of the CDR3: TGTGCCAGCAGCTTCAGGTCTCCCTACGAGCAGTACTTC. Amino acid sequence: CASSFRSPYEQYF.

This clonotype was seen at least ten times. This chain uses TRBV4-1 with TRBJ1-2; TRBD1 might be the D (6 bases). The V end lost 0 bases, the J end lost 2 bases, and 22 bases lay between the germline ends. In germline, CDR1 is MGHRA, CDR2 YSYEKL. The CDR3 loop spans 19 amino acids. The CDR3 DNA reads TGCGCCAGCAGCCAAGATTTTTTAACGGGGCGCAGGGGCAACTATGGCTACACCTTC. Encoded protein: CASSQDFLTGRRGNYGYTF.

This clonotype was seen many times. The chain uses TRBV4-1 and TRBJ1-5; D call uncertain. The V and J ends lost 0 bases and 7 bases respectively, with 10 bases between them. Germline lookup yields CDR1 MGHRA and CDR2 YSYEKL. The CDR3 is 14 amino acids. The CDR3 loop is CASSQDLGNQPQHF. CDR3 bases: TGCGCCAGCAGCCAAGATTTGGGAAACCAGCCCCAGCATTTT.

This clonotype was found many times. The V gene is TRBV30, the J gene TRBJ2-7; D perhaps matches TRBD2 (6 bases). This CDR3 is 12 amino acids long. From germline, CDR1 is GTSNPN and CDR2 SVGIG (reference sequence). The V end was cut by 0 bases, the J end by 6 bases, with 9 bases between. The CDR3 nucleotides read TGTGCCTGGAGTGTCGGGGGAAGCGAGCAGTACTTC. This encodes CAWSVGGSEQYF.